A selection of T cell receptor beta chains follows, all from one sample in a study of T cell responses to AZD1222 COVID-19 vaccine. This table comes from immunoSEQ multiplex PCR, and its TCRdb copy is limited to in-frame clones, with some not included. The repertoire includes approximately 130,000 clones, less than 95% of them detected once, and around 7.8% sits in the top ten. The source material was peripheral blood, sampled on day 0 of AZD1222 vaccination. The source is an adult in good health. Each CDR3 is given with its conserved first and last residue. The D gene is left open where the match is weak. The size of a clone is reported for some rows only, either as once, few or many, or as a class for expanded clones.

d_call,clone_size,j_call,v_call,cdr3_nt,cdr3_aa
-,-,TRBJ1-5,TRBV28,TGTGCCAGCAGTTACTTTACAGGGCATCAGCCCCAGCATTTT,CASSYFTGHQPQHF
-,once,TRBJ1-5,TRBV6-6,TGTGCCAGCAGTCCGGGGGGGAATCAGCCCCAGCATTTT,CASSPGGNQPQHF
-,-,TRBJ2-5,TRBV5-6,TGTGCCAGCAAGAGGACAGACCAAGAGACCCAGTACTTC,CASKRTDQETQYF
-,-,TRBJ1-1,TRBV27,TGTGCCAGCAGTTTAGGGATGAACACTGAAGCTTTCTTT,CASSLGMNTEAFF
-,-,TRBJ2-2,TRBV7-7,TGTGCCAGCAGTCCCGGAGTCTCCGGGGAGCTGTTTTTT,CASSPGVSGELFF
TRBD1,-,TRBJ1-2,TRBV10-2,TGCGCCAGCAGCTATACGGGACAGGGGGACTATGGCTACACCTTC,CASSYTGQGDYGYTF
-,-,TRBJ2-5,TRBV11-1,TGTGCCAGCAGCTTATCTACTCCAGAGACCCAGTACTTC,CASSLSTPETQYF
-,-,TRBJ2-3,TRBV10-1,TGCGCCAGCAGTGATTCAGACACAGATACGCAGTATTTT,CASSDSDTDTQYF
TRBD2,few,TRBJ2-7,TRBV19,TGTGCCAGTAGTCCACGGACTAGCGGGGCGTACGAGCAGTACTTC,CASSPRTSGAYEQYF
TRBD1,-,TRBJ1-2,TRBV28,TGTGCCAGCAGTCTTGGACAGGGGTATGGCTACACCTTC,CASSLGQGYGYTF
-,once,TRBJ1-5,TRBV9,TGTGCCAGCAGCGAGGCAGAAAATCAGCCCCAGCATTTT,CASSEAENQPQHF
TRBD2,once,TRBJ2-1,TRBV27,TGTGCCAGCAGCCATCGACTAGCGGGAGGGTACAATGAGCAGTTCTTC,CASSHRLAGGYNEQFF
TRBD1,-,TRBJ1-1,TRBV19,TGTGCCAGTAGTACTGGGACAGGGGGGATAAGGGGCACTGAAGCTTTCTTT,CASSTGTGGIRGTEAFF
-,-,TRBJ2-3,TRBV30,TGTGCCTGGAGTGTAGCGACTAGCACAGATACGCAGTATTTT,CAWSVATSTDTQYF
-,-,TRBJ2-7,TRBV5-5,TGTGCCAGCAGCTTATCAGCGCCTTCCTACGAGCAGTACTTC,CASSLSAPSYEQYF
-,-,TRBJ1-5,TRBV30,TGTGCCTGGAGTAGTGGGGCGGGCCAGCCCCAGCATTTT,CAWSSGAGQPQHF
-,-,TRBJ2-2,TRBV4-2,TGTGCCAGCAGCGGCCTGGCAGAGACCGGGGAGCTGTTTTTT,CASSGLAETGELFF
TRBD1,-,TRBJ2-1,TRBV24-1,TGTGCCACCAGTGACAGGCCGAAGGACAGGGTGAGTGAGCAGTTCTTC,CATSDRPKDRVSEQFF